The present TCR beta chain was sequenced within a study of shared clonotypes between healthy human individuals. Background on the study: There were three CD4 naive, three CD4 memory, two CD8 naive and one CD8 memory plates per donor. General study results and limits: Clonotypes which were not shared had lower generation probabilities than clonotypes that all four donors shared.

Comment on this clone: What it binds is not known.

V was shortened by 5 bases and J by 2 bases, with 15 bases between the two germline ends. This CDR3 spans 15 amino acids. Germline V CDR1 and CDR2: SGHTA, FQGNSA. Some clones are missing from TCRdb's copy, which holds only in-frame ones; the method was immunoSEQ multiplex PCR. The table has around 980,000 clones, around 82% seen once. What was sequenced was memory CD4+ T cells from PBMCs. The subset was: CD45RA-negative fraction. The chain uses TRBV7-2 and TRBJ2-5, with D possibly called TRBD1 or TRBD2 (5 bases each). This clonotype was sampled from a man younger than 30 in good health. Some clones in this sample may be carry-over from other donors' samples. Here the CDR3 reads CASSPSQGAQETQYF. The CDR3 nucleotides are TGTGCCAGCAGCCCATCCCAGGGAGCTCAAGAGACCCAGTACTTC.